These 30 T cell receptor beta chains were sequenced from one sample in a study of T-cell memory formation after mild COVID-19. MiXCR, applied by TCRdb to the 5' RACE reads, yields one record per CDR3 protein. The data contain about 140,000 distinct CDR3 sequences, about 14% of them singletons. Input material: PBMCs or a T cell subset sorted from them (not recorded which). The receptors shown here come from an adult woman who had mild COVID-19 (a few samples of this study predate the infection). Cell type and time point are not known.

J is TRBJ2-1 and V is TRBV3-1; 8 nucleotides line up with TRBD1. Germline V lookup: CDR1 LGHDT, CDR2 YNNKEL (reference sequence). The CDR3 totals 14 residues. The V and J ends lost 6 bases and 9 bases, in that order; junction bases with no gene match: 10. CDR3 amino acids: CASSPDRVGTEQFF. The CDR3 region has the DNA TGTGCCAGCAGTCCGGACAGGGTCGGCACTGAGCAGTTCTTC.

The chain joins TRBV20-1 to TRBJ2-3; D is ambiguous. CDR1 is DFQATT and CDR2 is SNEGSKA in the germline V gene (reference sequence). The CDR3 is made up of 15 amino acids. Trimming pared 0 bases from V and 4 bases from J, leaving 14 bases between. CDR3 nucleotide sequence: TGCAGTGCTAGAGATGCTAGAACTTCCGCAGATACGCAGTATTTT. It specifies CSARDARTSADTQYF.

The J gene is TRBJ2-6, the V gene TRBV19; D gene ambiguous. Trimming stripped 9 bases from V and 0 bases from J, with 9 bases between. This CDR3 has 14 residues. Germline CDR1 is LNHDA and CDR2 is SQIVND (reference sequence). The CDR3 DNA reads as TGTGCCAGCTCTCCGGGCTCTGGGGCCAACGTCCTGACTTTC. Translation gives CASSPGSGANVLTF.

The chain is built from TRBV7-9 and TRBJ2-1, with 11 nucleotides matching TRBD2. Germline values: CDR1 SEHNR, CDR2 FQNEAQ (reference sequence). This CDR3 has 16 amino acids. V was clipped by 5 bases and J by 8 bases; unmatched bases: 11. The CDR3 sequence: CASSTQTSGELDEQFF. Here the CDR3 DNA reads TGTGCCAGCAGCACCCAGACTAGCGGGGAACTGGATGAGCAGTTCTTC.

V gene TRBV11-2 combines with J gene TRBJ2-5; 7 bases map to TRBD1. The CDR3 runs 16 residues. The germline V gene encodes CDR1 SGHAT and CDR2 FQNNGV. Trimming took 1 base from V and 2 from J; bases not matched to a gene: 7. The CDR3: CASSLGLGTEQETQYF. The DNA of the CDR3 is TGTGCCAGCAGCTTAGGCCTCGGGACAGAGCAAGAGACCCAGTACTTC.

Ten or more counts support this clonotype. V gene TRBV6-6 combines with J gene TRBJ1-3; D unresolved. The CDR3 runs to 14 residues. V was clipped by 5 bases and J by 4 bases, with 12 bases between them. CDR1 and CDR2 (germline): MNHNY, SVGAGI (reference sequence). The CDR3: CASSSREKGNTIYF. DNA for the CDR3: TGTGCCAGCAGTAGCCGAGAGAAAGGAAACACCATATATTTT.

This clonotype was seen more than once but under ten times. The V call is TRBV12-5, the J call TRBJ1-1, with 9 positions matching TRBD1. The germline V gene has CDR1 LGHNT and CDR2 FRNRAP. The V segment lost 4 bases and the J segment 3 bases; nucleotides outside the gene matches: 0. The CDR3 totals 13 residues. The CDR3, as DNA: TGTGCTAGTGGTTGGACAGGGGACACTGAAGCTTTCTTT. It yields the protein CASGWTGDTEAFF. The variable domain in full, with the rest retrieved from reference TRBV12-5 and TRBJ1-1, is DARVTQTPRHKVTEMGQEVTMRCQPILGHNTVFWYRQTMMQGLELLAYFRNRAPLDDSGMPKDRFSAEMPDATLATLKIQPSEPRDSAVYFCASGWTGDTEAFFGQGTRLTVV.

This clonotype was observed a few times. V is TRBV5-1 and J is TRBJ2-3, with 9 bases aligning to TRBD2. CDR1 and CDR2 from the germline V gene are SGHRS and YFSETQ. The CDR3 is 15 residues long. Losses at the gene ends were 3 bases for V and 5 bases for J; bases not matched to a gene: 7. DNA for the CDR3: TGCGCCAGCAGCTCAATAGCGGGAGCGGGAGATACGCAGTATTTT. It encodes CASSSIAGAGDTQYF.

V usage is TRBV5-1 and J usage is TRBJ2-2; TRBD2 matches at 8 bases. This CDR3 is built from 14 residues. Germline V CDR1 and CDR2: SGHRS, YFSETQ. The V gene end was trimmed by 6 bases and the J gene end by 6 bases; junction bases not matched to a gene: 7. CDR3 sequence: CASKMVAGPGELFF. DNA for the CDR3: TGCGCCAGCAAAATGGTAGCGGGACCCGGGGAGCTGTTTTTT.

The V call is TRBV29-1, the J call TRBJ2-5, with a weak D call TRBD2 (6 bases). The CDR3 runs 12 residues. In germline, CDR1 is SQVTM, CDR2 ANQGSEA. V was clipped by 7 bases and J by 5 bases, with 14 bases between them. CDR3 DNA sequence: TGCAGCGCGGACCTGGCGGGGGAGACCCAGTACTTC. Translating it yields CSADLAGETQYF.

The table lists this clonotype with many counts. The CDR3 sequence: CASSLREGRWRGEQFF. The CDR3 region has the DNA TGTGCCAGCAGCTTAAGGGAGGGCCGGTGGAGGGGTGAGCAGTTCTTC. The chain combines TRBV7-3 with TRBJ2-1; 7 bases match TRBD2. Per germline, CDR1 SGHTA and CDR2 FQGTGA. This CDR3 contains 16 residues. The trim removed 1 base at V and 9 bases at J, leaving 12 bases unmatched.

The genes are TRBV5-5 and TRBJ2-3, with 7 bases fitting TRBD2. The J segment lost 3 bases and the V segment lost 4 bases, leaving 5 bases of the junction unmatched. This CDR3 is 14 amino acids long. Germline CDR1 and CDR2: SGHKS and YYEKEE (reference sequence). CDR3: CASSTAGTTDTQYF. DNA for the CDR3: TGTGCCAGCAGCACAGCGGGAACTACAGATACGCAGTATTTT.

The rearrangement joins TRBV19 to TRBJ1-1; D may be TRBD1 (5 bases). This CDR3 has 14 amino acids. V was cut by 8 bases and J by 0 bases, with 13 bases left in between. The germline CDR1 and CDR2 sequences are LNHDA and SQIVND (reference sequence). The CDR3 reads CASCQGRLNTEAFF. CDR3 DNA: TGTGCCAGTTGCCAGGGACGCTTGAACACTGAAGCTTTCTTT.

V usage is TRBV4-3 and J usage is TRBJ2-1; 9 bases are shared with TRBD1. Per germline, CDR1 LGHNA and CDR2 YSLEER. This CDR3 spans 15 amino acids. V lost 3 bases to trimming and J lost 0 bases; unmatched junction nucleotides: 0. CDR3 in amino acids: CASSQGQGSYNEQFF. The CDR3 nucleotides are TGCGCCAGCAGCCAGGGACAGGGCTCCTACAATGAGCAGTTCTTC.

V gene TRBV6-5 combines with J gene TRBJ2-7; D uncertain. V was shortened by 4 bases and J by 3 bases, with 16 bases between the two germline ends. Per the germline V gene, CDR1 is MNHEY and CDR2 is SVGAGI. The CDR3 runs 15 residues. CDR3 DNA sequence: TGTGCCAGCAGTTCCGCCTGGGGTAGGAACTACGAGCAGTACTTC. Amino acid sequence: CASSSAWGRNYEQYF.

In this sample, this clonotype turned up a few times. J is TRBJ2-5 and V is TRBV29-1, with D maybe TRBD2 (6 bases). The ends were cut back, 4 bases at V and 4 bases at J, with 10 bases in the middle. Germline values: CDR1 SQVTM, CDR2 ANQGSEA. This CDR3 is built from 12 residues. CDR3 DNA sequence: TGCAGCGTTGTTTCGGGAGCAGAGACCCAGTACTTC. This codes for CSVVSGAETQYF.

The rearrangement uses TRBV5-4 and TRBJ2-7; TRBD2 matches 9 bases. With V trimmed by 2 bases and J by 6 bases, 9 bases remained unmatched. The V gene's germline CDR1 is SGHNT and CDR2 YYREEE (reference sequence). The CDR3 loop spans 15 amino acids. The DNA for the CDR3 is TGTGCCAGCAGCTTTGATGGCGGGGGGGCAGGCGAGCAGTACTTC. Translating it yields CASSFDGGGAGEQYF.

This clonotype has more than one count but fewer than ten. This chain connects TRBV10-3 to TRBJ2-3; tentatively, D is TRBD1 (6 bases). CDR1 is ENHRY and CDR2 is SYGVKD in the germline V gene. The germline V and J ends were trimmed by 3 bases and 1 base, with 8 bases remaining between them. CDR3 length: 14 amino acids. The CDR3: CAISDEGGTDTQYF. The CDR3 DNA follows: TGTGCCATCAGTGACGAGGGGGGCACAGATACGCAGTATTTT.

This clonotype showed up just a few times. The V and J genes are TRBV20-1 and TRBJ2-1; 7 bases line up with TRBD1. V trimming: 6 bases; J trimming: 10 bases; junction bases outside the gene matches: 3. CDR3 length equals 10 residues. Germline loops: CDR1 DFQATT, CDR2 SNEGSKA (reference sequence). For the CDR3, the DNA is TGCAGTGCATGGACAGGCGAGCAGTTCTTC. Translated: CSAWTGEQFF.

J is TRBJ2-7 and V is TRBV4-1; D possibly corresponds to TRBD2 (7 bases). The CDR3 is 17 residues long. The V end was cut by 1 base, the J end by 1 base, with 17 bases between. CDR1 and CDR2 (germline): MGHRA, YSYEKL. The CDR3 spells CASSQGSAGEGSYEQYF. DNA of the CDR3: TGCGCCAGCAGCCAAGGGAGCGCAGGGGAGGGATCCTACGAGCAGTACTTC.

In the case of this clonotype: An end of the junction differs from the germline gene, which may be a read error. The V and J genes are TRBV20-1 and TRBJ2-1; TRBD2 aligns across 10 bases. Germline V gene lookup returns CDR1 DFQATT and CDR2 SNEGSKA (reference sequence). This CDR3 is 19 amino acids long. The DNA of the CDR3 is TGCAGTGCTAGAGATCTGGCTAGCGGGGGCCTAAGCTCCTACAATGAGAAGTTCTTC. Translation: CSARDLASGGLSSYNEKFF.

This clonotype was seen more than once but under ten times. V is TRBV2 and J is TRBJ1-1; D remains ambiguous. The germline gives CDR1 SNHLY, CDR2 FYNNEI. Trimming took 5 bases from V and 8 from J, leaving 9 bases between them. The CDR3 runs to 11 residues. CDR3 residues: CASSKGSEAFF. For the CDR3, the DNA is TGTGCCAGCAGTAAGGGTTCCGAAGCTTTCTTT. The full variable domain, with the rest looked up from reference TRBV2 and TRBJ1-1, is EPEVTQTPSHQVTQMGQEVILRCVPISNHLYFYWYRQILGQKVEFLVSFYNNEISEKSEIFDDQFSVERPDGSNFTLKIRSTKLEDSAMYFCASSKGSEAFFGQGTRLTVV.

This clonotype was recorded a few times. The V call is TRBV12-3 or TRBV12-4, the J call TRBJ1-1, with 9 bases identical to TRBD1. With V trimmed by 6 bases and J by 7 bases, 9 bases remained unmatched. This CDR3 is built from 14 residues. In DNA, the CDR3 is TGTGCCAGCAGATTGACAGGGGGAGGCGGTGAAGCTTTCTTT. Its translation is CASRLTGGGGEAFF.

This clonotype turned up a few times. This rearrangement joins TRBV21-1 to TRBJ2-1. TRBV21-1 is described as a pseudogene. The CDR3 has 16 amino acids. CDR3 DNA sequence: TGTGCCAGCACCTTGCCCGACTTGAGCGGCTACAATGAGCAGTTCTTC. Protein product: CASTLPDLSGYNEQFF.

The V call is TRBV25-1, the J call TRBJ1-1; D is uncertain. The germline V gene has CDR1 MGHDK and CDR2 SYGVNS. This CDR3 has 14 amino acids. V was shortened by 4 bases and J by 7 bases, with 16 bases between the two germline ends. This CDR3 reads CASSASERAGEAFF. The CDR3 nucleotides are TGTGCCAGCAGTGCTTCGGAACGGGCGGGTGAAGCTTTCTTT.

The chain employs TRBV29-1 and TRBJ2-5; either TRBD1 or TRBD2 may fit D (6 bases each). CDR3 length: 11 residues. Germline loops: CDR1 SQVTM, CDR2 ANQGSEA. V was trimmed by 4 bases and J by 11 bases, leaving 14 bases between them. The CDR3 DNA is TGCAGCGTTGGAGAGGGGGGCCCACAGTACTTC. This encodes CSVGEGGPQYF. Supplemented by reference TRBV29-1 and TRBJ2-5, the full variable domain reads SAVISQKPSRDICQRGTSLTIQCQVDSQVTMMFWYRQQPGQSLTLIATANQGSEATYESGFVIDKFPISRPNLTFSTLTVSNMSPEDSSIYLCSVGEGGPQYFGPGTRLLVL.

This clonotype showed up just a few times. This chain connects TRBV20-1 to TRBJ2-7, with TRBD1 matching 12 bases. Losses at the gene ends were 4 bases for V and 6 bases for J; bases not matched to a gene: 7. The CDR3 is 14 amino acids. Per germline, CDR1 DFQATT and CDR2 SNEGSKA (reference sequence). In DNA form, the CDR3 reads TGCAGTGCTAACGCCGGGACAGGGGGCTTCGAGCAGTACTTC. Encoded protein: CSANAGTGGFEQYF.

The rearrangement uses TRBV3-1 and TRBJ2-1, with D perhaps matching TRBD2 (7 bases). The V end was cut by 0 bases, the J end by 7 bases, with 16 bases between. CDR3 size: 16 residues. CDR1 and CDR2 from the germline V gene are LGHDT and YNNKEL (reference sequence). The CDR3 DNA reads as TGTGCCAGCAGCCAAGATTGGGGGGGGCGCGGGAATGAGCAGTTCTTC. Its translation is CASSQDWGGRGNEQFF.

The chain is built from TRBV7-9 and TRBJ1-4; perhaps TRBD1 as D (5 bases). CDR3 length: 16 amino acids. V was pared by 3 bases and J by 0 bases, with 11 bases between. Germline lookup yields CDR1 SEHNR and CDR2 FQNEAQ (reference sequence). The CDR3 coding sequence is TGTGCCAGCAGCTTGCCTCAGGGTACAACTAATGAAAAACTGTTTTTT. Amino acid sequence: CASSLPQGTTNEKLFF.

This clonotype was observed a few times. The chain has TRBV27 and TRBJ1-1; 7 bases map to TRBD1. CDR1 MNHEY and CDR2 SMNVEV come from the germline V gene (reference sequence). The CDR3 length is 14 residues. The V and J ends lost 5 bases and 1 base, in that order; junction bases with no gene match: 4. The CDR3: CASSKQGTNTEAFF. The CDR3 nucleotides are TGTGCCAGCAGTAAACAGGGGACGAACACTGAAGCTTTCTTT.